These 31 T cell receptor beta chains share one sample of origin, sequenced in a study of technical replicates of blood from a handful of donors. The protocol was immunoSEQ multiplex PCR, while the TCRdb copy is restricted to in-frame clones and leaves out a portion. The sample holds about 83,000 clones; approximately 92% are singletons and the top ten take approximately 0.25%. Sequencing input: T cells isolated from PBMCs. These receptors were collected from a human donor in good health.

This clone appeared a single time. The chain employs TRBV2 and TRBJ1-6, with TRBD1 identical over 8 bases. The ends lost 6 bases at V and 8 bases at J; junction bases unmatched: 6. The CDR3 loop spans 14 amino acids. The V gene's germline CDR1 is SNHLY and CDR2 FYNNEI. The CDR3 is CASRGQVRDSPLHF. In DNA form, the CDR3 reads TGTGCCAGCAGGGGACAGGTTCGGGATTCACCCCTCCACTTT.

This chain uses TRBV2 with TRBJ2-5; maybe TRBD1 (6 bases). Germline V gene data show CDR1 as SNHLY and CDR2 as FYNNEI. This CDR3 comprises 15 residues. V was clipped by 6 bases and J by 5 bases, with 19 bases between them. The CDR3 DNA sequence: TGTGCCAGCAGAAGGACAGCAAGAAAGGGGGAGACCCAGTACTTC. This sequence encodes CASRRTARKGETQYF.

V is TRBV21-1 and J is TRBJ1-2; TRBD1 reflects the table's D call only, with no check against the DNA. TRBV21-1 is tagged as a pseudogene. The CDR3 loop spans 15 amino acids. CDR3 in DNA: TGTGCCAGCAGCAAAGTTAAGGACAAGAACTATGGCTACACCTTC. It codes for CASSKVKDKNYGYTF.

The J gene is TRBJ1-1, the V gene TRBV9; 8 positions agree with TRBD1. V was pared by 3 bases and J by 0 bases, with 1 base of the junction left unmatched. CDR3 length: 14 residues. Germline V gene data show CDR1 as SGDLS and CDR2 as YYNGEE. The CDR3, as DNA: TGTGCCAGCAGCGGACAGGGGCTGAACACTGAAGCTTTCTTT. Protein: CASSGQGLNTEAFF.

The rearrangement uses TRBV5-1 and TRBJ2-1, with 9 bases that match TRBD2. CDR1 is SGHRS and CDR2 is YFSETQ in the germline V gene. CDR3 size: 17 residues. The V segment lost 1 base and the J segment 10 bases; nucleotides outside the gene matches: 15. The chain's CDR3 is CASSLYVREGNGGEQFF. DNA of the CDR3: TGCGCCAGCAGCTTGTACGTGCGGGAGGGGAATGGTGGGGAGCAGTTCTTC.

The chain carries TRBV11-2 and TRBJ1-3; 7 nucleotides line up with TRBD1. The V segment lost 5 bases and the J segment 3 bases; nucleotides outside the gene matches: 16. The CDR3 runs to 18 residues. Germline V lookup: CDR1 SGHAT, CDR2 FQNNGV. The CDR3 is CASSVNNIGQVHGNTIYF. For the CDR3, the DNA is TGTGCCAGCAGCGTAAACAACATAGGACAGGTTCATGGAAACACCATATATTTT.

The chain carries TRBV12-1 and TRBJ1-4. TRBV12-1 is classified as a pseudogene. The CDR3 is made up of 15 amino acids. CDR3 bases: TGTGCCAGCAGCCCGCGACGGGACTTTGTTGAAAAACTGTTTTTT. Translating it yields CASSPRRDFVEKLFF.

J is TRBJ2-2 and V is TRBV28; the D gene is possibly TRBD2 (6 bases). V lost 3 bases, J lost 6 bases, and 14 bases lay in between. The germline CDR1 and CDR2 sequences are MDHEN and SYDVKM. The CDR3 sequence is 15 residues long. The CDR3 bases are TGTGCCAGCAGTTTTAGCGGAGTGGGCCCCGGGGAGCTGTTTTTT. Translated: CASSFSGVGPGELFF.

CDR3: CASRRTDSYEQYF. The CDR3 DNA follows: TGTGCCAGCCGACGGACAGACTCCTACGAGCAGTACTTC. This chain uses TRBV6-1 with TRBJ2-7, with TRBD1 as a possible D gene (6 bases). The ends were cut back, 8 bases at V and 0 bases at J, with 11 bases in the middle. The CDR3 length is 13 residues. Germline CDR1 and CDR2: MNHNS and SASEGT.

The chain couples TRBV29-1 to TRBJ1-2; 7 bases match TRBD1. Trimming cost V 5 bases and J 4 bases; bases outside gene matches: 10. Germline CDR1 SQVTM, CDR2 ANQGSEA. The CDR3 loop spans 14 amino acids. For the CDR3, the DNA is TGCAGCGTTTCCATTCGACAGGGCGGCTATGGCTACACCTTC. As protein: CSVSIRQGGYGYTF.

The chain couples TRBV6-4 to TRBJ2-6; TRBD1 agrees at 10 bases. The CDR3 is 16 amino acids. Germline V gene sequence: CDR1 MRHNA, CDR2 SNTAGT. The J segment lost 3 bases and the V segment lost 4 bases, leaving 3 bases of the junction unmatched. CDR3 protein: CASSGQGALGANVLTF. The CDR3 DNA is TGTGCCAGCAGTGGACAGGGGGCGCTTGGGGCCAACGTCCTGACTTTC.

The CDR3 nucleotides are TGTGCCAGTAGTACCGAATTCTGGACAGGGGCTGTTCAGCCCCAGCATTTT. Translating gives CASSTEFWTGAVQPQHF. The J gene is TRBJ1-5, the V gene TRBV19; 9 nucleotides line up with TRBD1. J was trimmed by 6 bases and V by 4 bases; bases with no gene match: 13. The germline CDR1 and CDR2 sequences are LNHDA and SQIVND (reference sequence). This CDR3 contains 17 residues.

The chain uses TRBV5-1 and TRBJ1-1; no firm D call. CDR1 is SGHRS and CDR2 is YFSETQ in the germline V gene. V lost 0 bases to trimming and J lost 0 bases, with 9 bases between them. This CDR3 contains 15 residues. This CDR3 is CASSLEGGLNTEAFF. The CDR3 DNA follows: TGCGCCAGCAGCTTGGAAGGCGGATTGAACACTGAAGCTTTCTTT.

The chain carries TRBV2 and TRBJ2-1; D might be TRBD1 (6 bases). The ends were cut back, 4 bases at V and 4 bases at J, with 11 bases in the middle. Per germline, CDR1 SNHLY and CDR2 FYNNEI. The CDR3 runs 14 residues. CDR3 loop: CASSARDMYNEQFF. CDR3 nucleotide sequence: TGTGCCAGCAGTGCCCGGGACATGTACAATGAGCAGTTCTTC.

The J gene is TRBJ2-2, the V gene TRBV2; tentatively, D is TRBD2 (6 bases). The V and J ends lost 7 bases and 3 bases respectively, with 9 bases between them. The length of the CDR3 is 13 residues. Germline-derived CDR1 and CDR2 are SNHLY and FYNNEI. The CDR3 is CASNGGDTGELFF. CDR3 coding DNA: TGTGCCAGCAACGGGGGTGACACCGGGGAGCTGTTTTTT.

The rearrangement uses TRBV5-1 and TRBJ1-2; 7 bases line up with TRBD1. In germline, CDR1 is SGHRS, CDR2 YFSETQ. The CDR3 loop spans 12 amino acids. V shed 7 bases, J shed 7 bases, and the junction held 7 bases outside the gene matches. The CDR3: CASHTGARGYTF. CDR3 DNA sequence: TGCGCCAGCCATACAGGGGCGCGTGGCTACACCTTC.

V and J are TRBV4-1 and TRBJ1-5, with a possible D match to TRBD1 (5 bases). Germline assignment: CDR1 MGHRA and CDR2 YSYEKL. V was pared by 1 base and J by 4 bases, with 11 bases between. This CDR3 contains 15 residues. DNA for the CDR3: TGCGCCAGCAGCCAAGCAGGGAGGGCTAATCAGCCCCAGCATTTT. Translation: CASSQAGRANQPQHF.

The gene calls are TRBV30 and TRBJ1-2, with a tentative D call TRBD1 (5 bases). Looked up from germline, CDR1 is GTSNPN and CDR2 is SVGIG (reference sequence). The CDR3 runs to 17 residues. Trimming took off 0 bases at V and 2 bases at J, with 19 bases between the two ends. CDR3 in amino acids: CAWSVDSIMTPNYGYTF. The CDR3 DNA follows: TGTGCCTGGAGTGTCGACAGTATTATGACTCCCAACTATGGCTACACCTTC.

The V and J genes are TRBV2 and TRBJ2-2, with D perhaps TRBD2 (5 bases). The CDR3 contains 11 residues. The germline V gene has CDR1 SNHLY and CDR2 FYNNEI. Trimming took off 8 bases at V and 7 bases at J, with 8 bases between the two ends. The CDR3 DNA reads as TGTGCCAGCGTCGCGGGCGGGGAGCTGTTTTTT. Amino acids: CASVAGGELFF.

The chain carries TRBV11-1 and TRBJ2-3; weak D call: TRBD1 (6 bases). This CDR3 is built from 15 residues. V was pared by 5 bases and J by 1 base, with 13 bases between. Germline CDR1 SGHAT, CDR2 FQDESV (reference sequence). The CDR3 region is CASSQRQVGTDTQYF. CDR3 nucleotides: TGTGCCAGCAGCCAGCGACAGGTCGGCACAGATACGCAGTATTTT.

The rearrangement joins TRBV5-1 to TRBJ2-2, with 8 positions matching TRBD2. The CDR3 is 17 residues long. V lost 6 bases and J lost 1; bases outside the gene matches: 11. Germline V lookup: CDR1 SGHRS, CDR2 YFSETQ. CDR3 sequence: CASTPHYTSGNTGELFF. The CDR3 bases are TGCGCCAGCACACCACACTATACTAGCGGGAACACCGGGGAGCTGTTTTTT.

The rearrangement links TRBV5-4 to TRBJ1-4, with D uncertain. With 4 bases removed from V and 3 bases from J, the gap between germline ends came to 10 bases. Per the germline V gene, CDR1 is SGHNT and CDR2 is YYREEE (reference sequence). The CDR3 length is 14 residues. In nucleotides, the CDR3 is TGTGCCAGCAGCGCGGGAAAAGCTAATGAAAAACTGTTTTTT. Its protein is CASSAGKANEKLFF. Filled out from reference TRBV5-4 and TRBJ1-4, the complete variable domain reads ETGVTQSPTHLIKTRGQQVTLRCSSQSGHNTVSWYQQALGQGPQFIFQYYREEENGRGNFPPRFSGLQFPNYSSELNVNALELDDSALYLCASSAGKANEKLFFGSGTQLSVL.

The rearrangement links TRBV5-6 to TRBJ2-1, with D perhaps TRBD2 (5 bases). From germline, CDR1 is SGHDT and CDR2 YYEEEE. Trimming shortened V by 5 bases and J by 5 bases, and 17 bases separated the two germline ends. The CDR3 spans 15 residues. The CDR3 DNA sequence: TGTGCCAGCAGGCCGCCCGTCTCCGGGGACAATGAGCAGTTCTTC. Translated: CASRPPVSGDNEQFF.

The chain couples TRBV30 to TRBJ1-1; no firm D call. Between the trimmed V and J ends, which lost 7 bases and 0 bases, there was a span of 9 bases. Germline V lookup: CDR1 GTSNPN, CDR2 SVGIG (reference sequence). The CDR3 is made up of 12 amino acids. CDR3 region: CAYSTVNTEAFF. DNA of the CDR3: TGTGCCTACTCAACAGTGAACACTGAAGCTTTCTTT.

CDR3 DNA: TGTGCCAGCAGTCCCGACACGGCTACTAATGAAAAACTGTTTTTT. It specifies CASSPDTATNEKLFF. The chain combines TRBV6-5 with TRBJ1-4; no definite D call. The CDR3 has 15 amino acids. V lost 5 bases to trimming and J lost 2 bases, with 12 bases between them. Germline loops: CDR1 MNHEY, CDR2 SVGAGI.

This chain uses TRBV25-1 with TRBJ1-1, with D possibly matching TRBD1 (5 bases). CDR3 length: 13 amino acids. Trimming took off 8 bases at V and 10 bases at J, with 20 bases between the two ends. Germline CDR1 MGHDK, CDR2 SYGVNS. The CDR3 loop is CASAGLRDSGAFF. CDR3 nucleotides: TGTGCCAGCGCCGGTCTCAGGGATAGTGGAGCTTTCTTT.

The genes are TRBV5-1 and TRBJ1-2; 10 nucleotides align to TRBD1. The CDR3 covers 16 residues. The J segment lost 10 bases and the V segment lost 3 bases, leaving 15 bases of the junction unmatched. In germline, CDR1 is SGHRS, CDR2 YFSETQ. CDR3 sequence reads: CASSSFGADRGLFYTF. In nucleotides, the CDR3 is TGCGCCAGCAGCTCCTTTGGGGCCGACAGGGGGCTCTTCTACACCTTC.

This chain connects TRBV2 to TRBJ2-7; 9 positions match TRBD2. This CDR3 has 16 residues. V was clipped by 4 bases and J by 4 bases; unmatched bases: 11. Germline CDR1 reads SNHLY; CDR2 reads FYNNEI. This CDR3 reads CASSVVGGRDGYEQYF. CDR3 DNA: TGTGCCAGCAGTGTAGTTGGCGGGAGGGACGGATACGAGCAGTACTTC. Variable domain in full (rest from reference TRBV2 and TRBJ2-7): EPEVTQTPSHQVTQMGQEVILRCVPISNHLYFYWYRQILGQKVEFLVSFYNNEISEKSEIFDDQFSVERPDGSNFTLKIRSTKLEDSAMYFCASSVVGGRDGYEQYFGPGTRLTVT.

This clone came up a few times. The rearrangement joins TRBV30 to TRBJ1-1, with D possibly TRBD1 on 5 matching bases. The CDR3 is 12 amino acids. Trimming stripped 6 bases from V and 2 bases from J, with 10 bases between. Germline V CDR1 and CDR2: GTSNPN, SVGIG (reference sequence). The CDR3 coding sequence is TGTGCCTGTTGGAGGGGCAACACTGAAGCTTTCTTT. Its translation is CACWRGNTEAFF.

The rearrangement joins TRBV7-9 to TRBJ2-7; TRBD1 agrees at 7 bases. The CDR3 is 16 amino acids. Germline V gene data show CDR1 as SEHNR and CDR2 as FQNEAQ (reference sequence). J gave up 4 bases and V 5 bases, and 14 bases lay outside the gene matches. CDR3 in DNA: TGTGCCAGCAGCCCAGACCCGACAGGGAAAGGGTACGAGCAGTACTTC. Protein product: CASSPDPTGKGYEQYF.

V is TRBV18 and J is TRBJ2-7; TRBD2 might be the D (7 bases). The germline gives CDR1 KGHSH, CDR2 LQKENI. The CDR3 runs to 17 residues. Trimming pared 4 bases from V and 2 bases from J, leaving 21 bases between. The CDR3 DNA reads TGTGCCAGCTCACTCGGAGCCCCGGGGGGCAGAACCTACGAGCAGTACTTC. Its translation is CASSLGAPGGRTYEQYF.